One sample yielded the 27 T cell receptor beta chains listed below, sequenced in a study of T cell repertoires in cytomegalovirus infection. From the reads, TCRdb called clonotypes with MiXCR, one entry per CDR3 protein. The sample contains 200,000 or so distinct CDR3 sequences, roughly 27% of which appear only once. The material sequenced was PBMCs. These receptors were taken from a human donor in good health (CMV status not recorded). Some clones in this sample may be carry-over from other donors' samples.

The chain couples TRBV5-1 to TRBJ1-3; a weak D match, TRBD1 (5 bases). This CDR3 region has 14 residues. V was pared by 4 bases and J by 8 bases, with 16 bases between. The V gene's germline CDR1 is SGHRS and CDR2 YFSETQ. The chain's CDR3 is CASSPGLTGDTIYF. The CDR3 coding sequence is TGCGCCAGCAGCCCGGGACTTACGGGGGACACCATATATTTT.

This clonotype was detected many times. The rearrangement uses TRBV7-8 and TRBJ2-1; D may match TRBD1 or TRBD2 (5 bases each). Trimming pared 4 bases from V and 5 bases from J, leaving 12 bases between. The CDR3 has 14 residues. Looked up from germline, CDR1 is SGHVS and CDR2 is FQNEAQ. The CDR3 here is CASSSSRGHNEQFF. In DNA, the CDR3 is TGTGCCAGCAGCTCCTCACGGGGCCACAATGAGCAGTTCTTC.

The gene calls are TRBV14 and TRBJ1-1; D possibly corresponds to TRBD1 (5 bases). Germline V gene sequence: CDR1 SGHDN, CDR2 FVKESK. Deletions cut 3 bases from V and 1 base from J, with 9 bases between. The CDR3 is made up of 14 amino acids. The CDR3 nucleotides are TGTGCCAGCAGCCATTCGAGGGGGAACACTGAAGCTTTCTTT. This sequence encodes CASSHSRGNTEAFF.

The chain links TRBV29-1 to TRBJ1-1, with D unclear. The CDR3 sequence is 12 residues long. With 4 bases removed from V and 2 bases from J, the gap between germline ends came to 8 bases. CDR1 and CDR2 (germline): SQVTM, ANQGSEA. The CDR3 coding sequence is TGCAGCGTTGCACAGACTAACACTGAAGCTTTCTTT. Translation gives CSVAQTNTEAFF.

The gene calls are TRBV11-2 and TRBJ2-7; D may be TRBD1 (6 bases). Germline V gives CDR1 SGHAT, CDR2 FQNNGV. V was cut by 5 bases and J by 5 bases, with 10 bases left in between. This CDR3 has 12 residues. The CDR3 sequence is CASSKQGNEQYF. As DNA, the CDR3 is TGTGCCAGCAGCAAACAGGGCAACGAGCAGTACTTC.

The chain employs TRBV7-9 and TRBJ2-7, with D perhaps being TRBD1 or TRBD2 (5 bases each). The CDR3 runs 17 residues. V was shortened by 5 bases and J by 6 bases, with 26 bases between the two germline ends. Germline V gives CDR1 SEHNR, CDR2 FQNEAQ (reference sequence). CDR3 in DNA: TGTGCCAGCAGCGGGGACCACGAAGACCTTTATGGGGGCGAGCAGTACTTC. Its protein product is CASSGDHEDLYGGEQYF.

The chain links TRBV20-1 to TRBJ1-5; the D is unclear. The germline CDR1 and CDR2 sequences are DFQATT and SNEGSKA (reference sequence). V gave up 3 bases and J gave up 2 bases, with 11 bases separating them. The CDR3 is made up of 14 amino acids. The CDR3 DNA sequence: TGCAGTGCTAGTTCAAGGGAGGGCAATCAGCCCCAGCATTTT. Its translation is CSASSREGNQPQHF.

The chain couples TRBV4-1 to TRBJ1-2; a weak D match, TRBD1 (5 bases). The CDR3 is 16 amino acids. CDR1 is MGHRA, CDR2 YSYEKL, per germline. V lost 0 bases and J 4 bases, leaving 15 bases between the germline ends. CDR3 loop: CASSQDRGLTFYGYTF. DNA for the CDR3: TGCGCCAGCAGCCAAGATCGGGGACTGACTTTCTATGGCTACACCTTC.

The J gene is TRBJ1-1, the V gene TRBV25-1, with D tentatively TRBD1 (5 bases). The CDR3 is 11 amino acids. Deletions cut 4 bases from V and 8 bases from J, with 8 bases between. In germline, CDR1 is MGHDK, CDR2 SYGVNS. The CDR3, as DNA: TGTGCCAGCAGTGGACAGACAGAAGCTTTCTTT. This gives the protein CASSGQTEAFF.

The chain combines TRBV29-1 with TRBJ2-3, with 11 positions matching TRBD1. Germline lookup yields CDR1 SQVTM and CDR2 ANQGSEA. V dropped 4 bases and J dropped 5; count of bases not matched to a gene: 5. This CDR3 has 14 amino acids. As DNA, the CDR3 is TGCAGCGTTGGGACAGGGGGCAGGGGAGATACGCAGTATTTT. Encoded protein: CSVGTGGRGDTQYF.

A few counts support this clonotype. The rearrangement joins TRBV29-1 to TRBJ1-2, with a weak D call TRBD1 (5 bases). Trimming took off 6 bases at V and 2 bases at J, with 13 bases between the two ends. Germline values: CDR1 SQVTM, CDR2 ANQGSEA. This CDR3 is 13 amino acids long. The CDR3 DNA is TGCAGCGTCTCCTCGGGACCCAACTATGGCTACACCTTC. It specifies CSVSSGPNYGYTF.

This clonotype has at least ten counts. The rearrangement links TRBV7-8 to TRBJ1-3, with D perhaps matching TRBD1 (5 bases). The CDR3 spans 16 residues. Trimming removed 5 bases at V and 4 bases at J, with 18 bases between. The germline V gene encodes CDR1 SGHVS and CDR2 FQNEAQ. The CDR3 DNA follows: TGTGCCAGCAGCCCAGGGAGCGGTACGGGAGGAAACACCATATATTTT. As protein: CASSPGSGTGGNTIYF.

This clonotype was observed many times. The chain recombines TRBV7-2 with TRBJ1-4; TRBD1 agrees at 7 bases. Per the germline V gene, CDR1 is SGHTA and CDR2 is FQGNSA. The CDR3 has 15 residues. Trimming took 1 base from V and 8 from J; bases not matched to a gene: 7. In DNA form, the CDR3 reads TGTGCCAGCAGCTTAGTGGGCAGGGGGGGAGAAAAACTGTTTTTT. Protein product: CASSLVGRGGEKLFF.

Worth noting for this clonotype: This may be a read error, as it is one base from a much larger clone. The gene calls are TRBV6-8 and TRBJ1-1; D may be TRBD1 (5 bases). Trimming stripped 7 bases from V and 0 bases from J, with 15 bases between. Germline V gene lookup returns CDR1 MNHGY and CDR2 SAAAGT. This CDR3 region has 15 residues. The CDR3 is CASKPSRGMNTEAFF. The DNA of the CDR3 is TGTGCCAGCAAACCGAGTCGGGGCATGAACACTGAAGCTTTCTTT.

The chain's CDR3 is CASSLISGDLGQFF. Written as DNA, the CDR3 is TGTGCCAGCAGCTTAATCTCGGGGGACTTGGGGCAGTTCTTC. The J gene is TRBJ2-1, the V gene TRBV5-5, with a weak D call TRBD2 (6 bases). The germline CDR1 and CDR2 sequences are SGHKS and YYEKEE (reference sequence). The CDR3 sequence is 14 residues long. V lost 2 bases, J lost 12 bases, and 18 bases lay in between.

This clonotype was seen many times. The CDR3 DNA sequence: TGTGCCAGCACTCCCGAAGACACAGGGTTCACCGGGGAGCTGTTTTTT. This translates into CASTPEDTGFTGELFF. The chain joins TRBV7-8 to TRBJ2-2, with D maybe TRBD1 (6 bases). CDR3 size: 16 residues. In germline, CDR1 is SGHVS, CDR2 FQNEAQ. Trimming left V 7 bases short and J 4 bases short, with 19 bases between.

Many counts were recorded for this clonotype. The CDR3: CASSPRSNTEAFF. The CDR3 DNA is TGTGCCAGCAGCCCACGGTCAAACACTGAAGCTTTCTTT. The chain employs TRBV11-2 and TRBJ1-1; D is uncertain. Germline V gene sequence: CDR1 SGHAT, CDR2 FQNNGV. This CDR3 spans 13 amino acids. Trimming shortened V by 5 bases and J by 2 bases, and 9 bases separated the two germline ends.

There are many counts of this clonotype. The CDR3 loop reads CASSPRAGRDTQYF. The CDR3 DNA follows: TGTGCCAGCAGCCCTCGAGCGGGGAGAGATACGCAGTATTTT. This sequence joins TRBV7-2 and TRBJ2-3, with 7 bases identical to TRBD2. CDR1 is SGHTA, CDR2 FQGNSA, per germline. CDR3 length: 14 amino acids. The V gene end was trimmed by 5 bases and the J gene end by 5 bases; junction bases not matched to a gene: 7.

V usage is TRBV7-9 and J usage is TRBJ1-5; D unresolved. This CDR3 is 14 amino acids long. Trimming took 4 bases from V and 2 from J, leaving 9 bases between them. Germline CDR1 and CDR2: SEHNR and FQNEAQ (reference sequence). The CDR3 DNA follows: TGTGCCAGCAGCTACGACGGGGGCAATCAGCCCCAGCATTTT. As protein: CASSYDGGNQPQHF.

Here the CDR3 reads CASSFGGSSGSYNSPLHF. DNA for the CDR3: TGTGCCAGCAGCTTCGGGGGATCTAGCGGCTCCTATAATTCACCCCTCCACTTT. The J gene is TRBJ1-6, the V gene TRBV5-5; D might be TRBD1 (5 bases). Deletions cut 2 bases from V and 0 bases from J, with 15 bases between. This CDR3 region has 18 residues. Per the germline V gene, CDR1 is SGHKS and CDR2 is YYEKEE (reference sequence).

This clonotype was counted many times. The rearrangement joins TRBV12-3 or TRBV12-4 to TRBJ1-1, with D hard to call. This CDR3 has 13 amino acids. Trimming stripped 4 bases from V and 7 bases from J, with 13 bases between. CDR3 sequence (DNA): TGTGCCAGCAGTTCCTTGGGAGGGCTTGAAGCTTTCTTT. Protein: CASSSLGGLEAFF.

This sequence joins TRBV12-3 or TRBV12-4 and TRBJ1-5; 8 nucleotides agree with TRBD1. With 6 bases clipped from V and 9 bases from J, the junction kept 7 bases outside the gene matches. The CDR3 covers 13 residues. CDR3: CASSRDRPGPQHF. CDR3 nucleotides: TGTGCCAGCAGCAGGGACAGGCCTGGGCCCCAGCATTTT.

The DNA for the CDR3 is TGTGCCAGCAGCTTATCGGGCAGATTGTATGGCTACACCTTC. It codes for CASSLSGRLYGYTF. V gene TRBV12-3 or TRBV12-4 combines with J gene TRBJ1-2; D is undetermined. CDR3 size: 14 residues. With 6 bases removed from V and 5 bases from J, the gap between germline ends came to 16 bases.

The chain couples TRBV5-1 to TRBJ1-1; no reliable D call. CDR3 length: 12 amino acids. The germline V and J ends were trimmed by 5 bases and 11 bases, with 16 bases remaining between them. Germline V gene data show CDR1 as SGHRS and CDR2 as YFSETQ. The CDR3 DNA follows: TGCGCCAGCAGACGTTCCTCGGAGGTTGCTTTCTTT. Its translation is CASRRSSEVAFF.

This rearrangement joins TRBV4-3 to TRBJ2-5, with D perhaps TRBD2 (5 bases). The CDR3 has 13 amino acids. V gave up 4 bases and J gave up 4 bases, with 10 bases separating them. Per the germline V gene, CDR1 is LGHNA and CDR2 is YSLEER. The CDR3 nucleotides are TGCGCCAGCAGCCGAGCCCGGGGAGAGACCCAGTACTTC. The encoded protein is CASSRARGETQYF.

The V gene is TRBV9, the J gene TRBJ1-1; 7 bases match TRBD1. V trimming: 0 bases; J trimming: 0 bases; junction bases outside the gene matches: 5. Germline-derived CDR1 and CDR2 are SGDLS and YYNGEE. This CDR3 has 16 residues. In DNA form, the CDR3 reads TGTGCCAGCAGCGTAGAGGCAGGGGGGATGAACACTGAAGCTTTCTTT. This sequence encodes CASSVEAGGMNTEAFF. The variable domain in full, with the rest retrieved from reference TRBV9 and TRBJ1-1, is DSGVTQTPKHLITATGQRVTLRCSPRSGDLSVYWYQQSLDQGLQFLIQYYNGEERAKGNILERFSAQQFPDLHSELNLSSLELGDSALYFCASSVEAGGMNTEAFFGQGTRLTVV.

This chain connects TRBV4-3 to TRBJ1-4; TRBD1 matches 8 bases. The trim removed 6 bases at V and 8 bases at J, leaving 8 bases unmatched. This CDR3 spans 14 amino acids. CDR1 and CDR2 from the germline V gene are LGHNA and YSLEER. The CDR3 sequence is CASRPGQVGEKLFF. DNA for the CDR3: TGCGCCAGCAGACCGGGACAGGTGGGGGAAAAACTGTTTTTT.